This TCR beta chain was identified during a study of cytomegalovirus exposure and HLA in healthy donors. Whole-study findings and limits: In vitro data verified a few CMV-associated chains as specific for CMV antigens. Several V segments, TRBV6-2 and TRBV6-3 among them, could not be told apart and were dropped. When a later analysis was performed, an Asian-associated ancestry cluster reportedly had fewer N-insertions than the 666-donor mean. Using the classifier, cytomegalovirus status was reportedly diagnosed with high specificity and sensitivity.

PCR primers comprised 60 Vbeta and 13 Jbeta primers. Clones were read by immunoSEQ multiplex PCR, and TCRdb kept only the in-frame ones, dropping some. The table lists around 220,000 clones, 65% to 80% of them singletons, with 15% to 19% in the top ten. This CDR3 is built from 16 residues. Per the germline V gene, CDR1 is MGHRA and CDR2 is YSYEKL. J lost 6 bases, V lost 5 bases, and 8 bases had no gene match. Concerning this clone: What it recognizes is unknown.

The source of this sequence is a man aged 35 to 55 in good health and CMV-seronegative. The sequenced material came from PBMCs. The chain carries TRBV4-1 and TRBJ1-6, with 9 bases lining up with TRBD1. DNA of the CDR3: TGCGCCAGCAGCACTCGGACAGGGGCGGGTAATTCACCCCTCCACTTT. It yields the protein CASSTRTGAGNSPLHF.